Shown below are 20 T cell receptor beta chains from a single sample sequenced in a study of CD8 T cells in Susac syndrome. About 0.5 to 1 ug RNA was reverse transcribed with random hexamers. TCRdb processed the immunoSEQ multiplex PCR reads anew with MiXCR; each CDR3 protein has one entry. This table has about 160,000 distinct CDR3 sequences, approximately 93% appearing once. Sequencing was performed on CD4+ T cells from PBMCs. Source of these receptors: a human donor with multiple sclerosis.

The gene calls are TRBV9 and TRBJ1-2; D uncertain. In germline, CDR1 is SGDLS, CDR2 YYNGEE. CDR3 length: 13 amino acids. Trimming pared 0 bases from V and 6 bases from J, leaving 9 bases between. The CDR3 coding sequence is TGTGCCAGCAGCGTAGGGCGTTACGATGGCTACACCTTC. The encoded protein is CASSVGRYDGYTF.

The V call is TRBV13, the J call TRBJ2-5; no definite D call. V gave up 4 bases and J gave up 3 bases, with 18 bases separating them. Germline V CDR1 and CDR2: PRHDT, FYEKMQ (reference sequence). This CDR3 has 16 residues. The CDR3 spells CASSSLKRRSKETQYF. The CDR3 DNA sequence: TGTGCCAGCAGCTCCCTCAAACGACGGAGCAAAGAGACCCAGTACTTC.

V and J are TRBV29-1 and TRBJ2-5, with TRBD1 matching 9 bases. The CDR3 covers 13 residues. V gave up 4 bases and J gave up 4 bases; unmatched junction bases: 4. The germline V gene encodes CDR1 SQVTM and CDR2 ANQGSEA. CDR3 in amino acids: CSVGGTGRETQYF. The DNA for the CDR3 is TGCAGCGTTGGCGGGACAGGGCGAGAGACCCAGTACTTC. The full variable domain, in which reference TRBV29-1 and TRBJ2-5 provide the parts outside the CDR3, is SAVISQKPSRDICQRGTSLTIQCQVDSQVTMMFWYRQQPGQSLTLIATANQGSEATYESGFVIDKFPISRPNLTFSTLTVSNMSPEDSSIYLCSVGGTGRETQYFGPGTRLLVL.

The chain is built from TRBV3-1 and TRBJ2-7; TRBD1 agrees at 8 bases. The germline CDR1 and CDR2 sequences are LGHDT and YNNKEL (reference sequence). The CDR3 runs 13 residues. Unmatched junction bases numbered 5, after V lost 4 bases and J lost 6 bases. CDR3 DNA: TGTGCCAGCAGCCTACTGGACAGGGCCGAGCAGTACTTC. This sequence encodes CASSLLDRAEQYF.

CDR3 sequence (DNA): TGCGCCAGCAGCTTGGAGGCGGGAAACTACAATGAGCAGTTCTTC. The encoded protein is CASSLEAGNYNEQFF. This chain joins TRBV5-1 and TRBJ2-1; possibly TRBD2 for D (6 bases). V dropped 0 bases and J dropped 3 bases, with 10 bases sitting between them. The CDR3 is 15 residues long. Germline CDR1 is SGHRS and CDR2 is YFSETQ.

This chain uses TRBV6-5 with TRBJ2-5, with D possibly TRBD1 on 5 matching bases. The V gene's germline CDR1 is MNHEY and CDR2 SVGAGI. This CDR3 comprises 14 residues. V was trimmed by 2 bases and J by 4 bases, leaving 11 bases between them. CDR3 protein: CASSYGAGRETQYF. As DNA, the CDR3 is TGTGCCAGCAGTTACGGTGCAGGGCGAGAGACCCAGTACTTC.

The rearrangement joins TRBV11-2 to TRBJ2-7; D is perhaps TRBD1 or TRBD2 (5 bases each). Per germline, CDR1 SGHAT and CDR2 FQNNGV. The CDR3 length is 14 residues. V lost 5 bases, J lost 2 bases, and 13 bases lay in between. The CDR3 nucleotides read TGTGCCAGCAGCCAGTACCCGGGGCCCTACGAGCAGTACTTC. Translated, it gives CASSQYPGPYEQYF.

Only a few counts were recorded for this clonotype. The J gene is TRBJ2-3, the V gene TRBV4-1; D is perhaps TRBD2 (5 bases). The germline CDR1 and CDR2 sequences are MGHRA and YSYEKL. Trimming removed 3 bases at V and 4 bases at J, with 8 bases between. The CDR3 has 13 residues. The DNA of the CDR3 is TGCGCCAGCAGCCAGCGGGCCCCAGATACGCAGTATTTT. This sequence encodes CASSQRAPDTQYF.

The rearrangement uses TRBV12-5 and TRBJ2-7; the D is unclear. V was clipped by 3 bases and J by 1 base, with 4 bases between them. The germline gives CDR1 LGHNT, CDR2 FRNRAP. The length of the CDR3 is 12 residues. CDR3 loop: CASGFGSYEQYF. DNA of the CDR3: TGTGCTAGTGGTTTTGGTTCCTACGAGCAGTACTTC.

The J gene is TRBJ2-5, the V gene TRBV10-3, with D unclear. CDR1 is ENHRY and CDR2 is SYGVKD in the germline V gene. There are 14 residues in the CDR3. V gave up 3 bases and J gave up 1 base, with 9 bases separating them. The CDR3 reads CAISDSALQETQYF. The CDR3 nucleotides read TGTGCCATCAGTGACTCGGCGCTCCAAGAGACCCAGTACTTC.

Here the CDR3 DNA reads TGTGCCAGCAGCTTAGATCGGGGGGGCACAGATACGCAGTATTTT. Residues: CASSLDRGGTDTQYF. The chain combines TRBV11-2 with TRBJ2-3, with 7 nucleotides matching TRBD2. The ends lost 0 bases at V and 1 base at J; junction bases unmatched: 1. The CDR3 is made up of 15 amino acids. From germline, CDR1 is SGHAT and CDR2 FQNNGV.

The CDR3 here is CASSPTVFGANVLTF. The DNA for the CDR3 is TGTGCCAGCAGCCCCACAGTTTTTGGGGCCAACGTCCTGACTTTC. The J gene is TRBJ2-6, the V gene TRBV6-6, with unresolved D. CDR1 and CDR2 from the germline V gene are MNHNY and SVGAGI (reference sequence). Trimming pared 6 bases from V and 3 bases from J, leaving 12 bases between. The CDR3 is 15 amino acids.

The chain employs TRBV3-1 and TRBJ2-4, with a possible D match to TRBD2 (6 bases). The CDR3 spans 14 residues. Trimming cost V 6 bases and J 8 bases, with 17 bases left between them. Per the germline V gene, CDR1 is LGHDT and CDR2 is YNNKEL (reference sequence). CDR3 residues: CASRRGASEDIQYF. CDR3 sequence (DNA): TGTGCCAGCAGACGTGGGGCTAGCGAGGACATTCAGTACTTC. Full variable domain (missing parts from reference TRBV3-1 and TRBJ2-4): DTAVSQTPKYLVTQMGNDKSIKCEQNLGHDTMYWYKQDSKKFLKIMFSYNNKELIINETVPNRFSPKSPDKAHLNLHINSLELGDSAVYFCASRRGASEDIQYFGAGTRLSVL.

The gene calls are TRBV5-4 and TRBJ2-3; possibly TRBD2 for D (5 bases). CDR1 is SGHNT, CDR2 YYREEE, per germline (reference sequence). Trimming took 0 bases from V and 1 from J, leaving 6 bases between them. This CDR3 has 14 amino acids. The CDR3 DNA follows: TGTGCCAGCAGCTTGGTGGAGGGCACAGATACGCAGTATTTT. Protein sequence: CASSLVEGTDTQYF.

This clonotype was observed once. The chain couples TRBV14 to TRBJ1-5; possible D gene TRBD1, 5 bases. The germline V and J ends were trimmed by 4 bases and 8 bases, with 12 bases remaining between them. The CDR3 loop spans 13 amino acids. Germline V gives CDR1 SGHDN, CDR2 FVKESK. CDR3 protein: CASSPRGKEPQHF. DNA of the CDR3: TGTGCCAGCAGCCCCCGGGGGAAAGAGCCCCAGCATTTT.

The chain carries TRBV6-1 and TRBJ1-2; unclear D gene. V lost 5 bases to trimming and J lost 0 bases, with 16 bases between them. Germline CDR1 and CDR2: MNHNS and SASEGT. The CDR3 totals 16 residues. The CDR3 sequence is CASSRTASTANYGYTF. CDR3 in DNA: TGTGCCAGCAGTCGGACGGCCTCAACTGCTAACTATGGCTACACCTTC.

The genes are TRBV5-4 and TRBJ1-1, with D unclear. Germline V gives CDR1 SGHNT, CDR2 YYREEE (reference sequence). CDR3 length: 15 residues. V was cut by 1 base and J by 1 base, with 11 bases left in between. In DNA, the CDR3 is TGTGCCAGCAGCTTGAAGGCGAAACCGAACACTGAAGCTTTCTTT. Residues: CASSLKAKPNTEAFF. The full variable domain, in which reference TRBV5-4 and TRBJ1-1 provide the parts outside the CDR3, is ETGVTQSPTHLIKTRGQQVTLRCSSQSGHNTVSWYQQALGQGPQFIFQYYREEENGRGNFPPRFSGLQFPNYSSELNVNALELDDSALYLCASSLKAKPNTEAFFGQGTRLTVV.

V gene TRBV30 combines with J gene TRBJ2-1; TRBD2 agrees at 11 bases. This CDR3 region has 15 residues. The junction had 16 bases not matched to a gene; V was cut back by 5 bases and J by 13 bases. Germline V gives CDR1 GTSNPN, CDR2 SVGIG (reference sequence). The CDR3: CAWGTGTSGLWPQFF. CDR3 nucleotides: TGTGCCTGGGGGACCGGGACTAGCGGACTCTGGCCCCAGTTCTTC.

The chain employs TRBV20-1 and TRBJ2-7; 7 bases line up with TRBD2. V was clipped by 0 bases and J by 4 bases; unmatched bases: 6. The germline V gene has CDR1 DFQATT and CDR2 SNEGSKA (reference sequence). The CDR3 is 14 residues long. Written as DNA, the CDR3 is TGCAGTGCTAGAGAGGGGAGGGGCTTTTACGAGCAGTACTTC. Its translation is CSAREGRGFYEQYF.

V gene TRBV7-2 combines with J gene TRBJ1-5, with 9 bases fitting TRBD1. Looked up from germline, CDR1 is SGHTA and CDR2 is FQGNSA. This CDR3 region has 14 residues. V shed 5 bases, J shed 6 bases, and the junction held 5 bases outside the gene matches. For the CDR3, the DNA is TGTGCCAGCAGCCTAGGACAGGGGAGTCAGCCCCAGCATTTT. Its translation is CASSLGQGSQPQHF.